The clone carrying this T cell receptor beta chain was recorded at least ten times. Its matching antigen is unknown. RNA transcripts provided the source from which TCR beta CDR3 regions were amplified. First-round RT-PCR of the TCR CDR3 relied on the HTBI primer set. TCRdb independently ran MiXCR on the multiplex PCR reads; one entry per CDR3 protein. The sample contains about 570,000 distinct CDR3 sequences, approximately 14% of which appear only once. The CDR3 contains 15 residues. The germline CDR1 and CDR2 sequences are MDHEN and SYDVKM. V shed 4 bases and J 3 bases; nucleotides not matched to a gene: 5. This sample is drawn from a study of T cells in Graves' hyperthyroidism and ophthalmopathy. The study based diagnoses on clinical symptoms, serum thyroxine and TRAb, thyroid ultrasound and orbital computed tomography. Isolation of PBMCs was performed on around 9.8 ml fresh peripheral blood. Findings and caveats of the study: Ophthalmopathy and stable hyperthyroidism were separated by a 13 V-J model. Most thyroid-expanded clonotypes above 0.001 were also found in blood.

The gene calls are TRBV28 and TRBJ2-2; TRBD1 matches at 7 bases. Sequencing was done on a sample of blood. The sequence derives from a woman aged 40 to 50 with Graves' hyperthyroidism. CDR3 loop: CASSSGQVHTGELFF. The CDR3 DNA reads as TGTGCCAGCAGTTCCGGACAGGTACACACCGGGGAGCTGTTTTTT.